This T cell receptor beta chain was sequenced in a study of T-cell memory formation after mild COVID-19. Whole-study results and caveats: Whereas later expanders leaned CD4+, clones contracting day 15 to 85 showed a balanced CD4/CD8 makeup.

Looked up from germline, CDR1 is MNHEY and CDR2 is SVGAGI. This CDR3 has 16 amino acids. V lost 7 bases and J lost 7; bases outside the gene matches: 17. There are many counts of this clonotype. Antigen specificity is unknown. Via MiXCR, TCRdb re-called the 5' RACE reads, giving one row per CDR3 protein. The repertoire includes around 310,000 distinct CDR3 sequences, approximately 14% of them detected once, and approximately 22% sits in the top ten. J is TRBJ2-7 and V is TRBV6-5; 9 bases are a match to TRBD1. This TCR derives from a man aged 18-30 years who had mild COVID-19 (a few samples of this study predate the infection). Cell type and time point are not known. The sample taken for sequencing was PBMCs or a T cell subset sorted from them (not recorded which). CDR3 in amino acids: CASIRRPGQGAGEQYF. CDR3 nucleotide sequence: TGTGCCAGCATAAGGCGCCCGGGACAGGGAGCGGGAGAGCAGTACTTC.